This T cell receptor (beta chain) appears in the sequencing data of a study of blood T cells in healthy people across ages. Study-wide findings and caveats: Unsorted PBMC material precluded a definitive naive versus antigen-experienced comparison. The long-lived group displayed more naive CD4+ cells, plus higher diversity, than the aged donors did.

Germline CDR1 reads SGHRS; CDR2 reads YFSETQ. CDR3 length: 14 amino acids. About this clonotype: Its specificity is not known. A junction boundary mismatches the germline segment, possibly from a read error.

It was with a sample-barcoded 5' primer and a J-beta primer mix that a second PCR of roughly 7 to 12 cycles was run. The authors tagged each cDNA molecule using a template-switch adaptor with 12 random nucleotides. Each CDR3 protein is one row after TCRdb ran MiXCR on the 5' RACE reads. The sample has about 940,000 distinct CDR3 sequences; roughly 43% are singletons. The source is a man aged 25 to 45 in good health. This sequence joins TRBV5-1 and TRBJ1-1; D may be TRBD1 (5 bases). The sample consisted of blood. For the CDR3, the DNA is TGCGCCAGCAGCTTACGAGGGGACGGGGCTGAAACTTTCTTT. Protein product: CASSLRGDGAETFF. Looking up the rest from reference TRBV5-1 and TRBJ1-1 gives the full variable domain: KAGVTQTPRYLIKTRGQQVTLSCSPISGHRSVSWYQQTPGQGLQFLFEYFSETQRNKGNFPGRFSGRQFSNSRSEMNVSTLELGDSALYLCASSLRGDGAETFFGQGTRLTVV.